The present entry profiles one TCR beta chain with its context. Its matching antigen is unknown. Indicated treatment: about 20 received Ad26.COV2.S at low or high dose, single or two shots; roughly five received placebo; per-sample allocation not given. Collection of samples fell on day 63 after the first vaccine or placebo injection. The data are from a study of Ad26.COV2.S vaccination and SARS-CoV-2 variants. Overall study results and limits: The study found higher spike-specific TCR breadth in vaccine than placebo recipients. Comparability of non-spike TCR breadth was observed across vaccine and placebo recipients.

Germline CDR1 is LNHDA and CDR2 is SQIVND (reference sequence). CDR3 length equals 19 residues. With 5 bases clipped from V and 2 bases from J, the junction kept 20 bases outside the gene matches. The table came from immunoSEQ multiplex PCR; TCRdb's copy has only in-frame clones and leaves some out. This table holds approximately 300,000 clones, about 85% found once. Sequencing was performed on peripheral blood, taken in a trial of Ad26.COV2.S vaccine versus placebo. This TCR came from a person aged 18-60 years who received the Ad26.COV2.S COVID-19 vaccine or a placebo. The chain combines TRBV19 with TRBJ2-7, with TRBD1 identical over 8 bases. The CDR3, as DNA: TGTGCCAGTAGTGCCGGACAGGGTGGAACCTCCCGATCGACCTACGAGCAGTACTTC. It is translated as CASSAGQGGTSRSTYEQYF.